One and the same sample provided the 25 T cell receptor beta chains below, sequenced in a study of T-cell reconstitution after alpha-beta-depleted transplantation in children. The authors prepared the TCRbeta library with unique molecular identifiers. Each CDR3 protein gets one entry after TCRdb re-called the PCR reads with MiXCR. Of about 280,000 distinct CDR3 sequences in the sample, about 9.9% are singletons; the top ten hold less than 25%. Here the sequenced sample was peripheral blood, taken 180 days after TCRalphabeta/CD19-depleted stem cell transplant. Source of these receptors: a male patient between 2 and 15 years old who had a stem cell transplant for chronic granulomatous disease, so the T cells may come from the graft donor.

There are many counts of this clonotype. The junction departs from the called germline gene at one end, perhaps through a read error. The V and J genes are TRBV20-1 and TRBJ2-1; maybe TRBD2 (5 bases). This CDR3 is 14 amino acids long. Germline assignment: CDR1 DFQATT and CDR2 SNEGSKA (reference sequence). The DNA for the CDR3 is TGCAGTGCCTTGAGCGGTAGCTCCTACAATGAGCAGTTCTTT. Translation gives CSALSGSSYNEQFF.

This clonotype was counted a single time. This chain uses TRBV5-4 with TRBJ2-1; D possibly corresponds to TRBD1 (5 bases). The CDR3 covers 14 residues. V gave up 2 bases and J gave up 6 bases, with 12 bases separating them. CDR1 SGHNT and CDR2 YYREEE come from the germline V gene (reference sequence). The CDR3 is CASSFLGRANEQFF. The CDR3 coding sequence is TGTGCCAGCAGCTTCCTGGGCAGGGCCAATGAGCAGTTCTTC.

This clonotype was recorded many times. Here the CDR3 DNA reads TGTGCCAGTCTCGGCGCCTCGAACTTACACGAGCAGTACTTC. The encoded protein is CASLGASNLHEQYF. The V and J genes are TRBV28 and TRBJ2-7, with D unresolved. The V end lost 9 bases, the J end lost 5 bases, and 20 bases lay between the germline ends. The germline V gene encodes CDR1 MDHEN and CDR2 SYDVKM. There are 14 residues in the CDR3.

Ten or more counts support this clonotype. The V and J genes are TRBV20-1 and TRBJ1-1, with D unresolved. Germline loops: CDR1 DFQATT, CDR2 SNEGSKA (reference sequence). Trimming stripped 3 bases from V and 5 bases from J, with 7 bases between. The CDR3 covers 11 residues. CDR3 DNA sequence: TGCAGTGCTAGGGAGGCGACTGAAGCTTTCTTT. Amino acids: CSAREATEAFF.

The chain couples TRBV28 to TRBJ1-5; the D is unclear. V lost 2 bases to trimming and J lost 3 bases, with 5 bases between them. CDR1 and CDR2 from the germline V gene are MDHEN and SYDVKM. The CDR3 loop spans 13 amino acids. CDR3 nucleotides: TGTGCCAGCAGTTTAGTTAACAATCAGCCCCAGCATTTT. Protein: CASSLVNNQPQHF.

This clonotype occurred many times. The rearrangement uses TRBV12-3 or TRBV12-4 and TRBJ2-3, with 8 bases aligning to TRBD1. The CDR3 is made up of 15 amino acids. The V gene end was trimmed by 5 bases and the J gene end by 2 bases; junction bases not matched to a gene: 6. CDR3 DNA sequence: TGTGCCAGCAGTCTCCGGGACAGGACCACAGATACGCAGTATTTT. Protein sequence: CASSLRDRTTDTQYF.

The chain joins TRBV3-1 to TRBJ2-1; D is perhaps TRBD1 (5 bases). The CDR3 runs to 15 residues. Germline CDR1 reads LGHDT; CDR2 reads YNNKEL (reference sequence). V lost 10 bases to trimming and J lost 8 bases, with 24 bases between them. The CDR3 sequence: CATSQDPQGRHEQFF. In nucleotides, the CDR3 is TGTGCCACCTCCCAAGATCCCCAGGGTCGTCATGAGCAGTTCTTC.

Ten or more counts support this clonotype. The chain recombines TRBV20-1 with TRBJ2-3, with unresolved D. V was trimmed by 3 bases and J by 9 bases, leaving 16 bases between them. The length of the CDR3 is 13 residues. Looked up from germline, CDR1 is DFQATT and CDR2 is SNEGSKA (reference sequence). CDR3 in amino acids: CSARMSPGPTQYF. The DNA of the CDR3 is TGCAGTGCTAGGATGTCGCCCGGGCCGACGCAGTATTTT.

The chain couples TRBV7-2 to TRBJ2-1, with 13 positions matching TRBD2. Germline V gene sequence: CDR1 SGHTA, CDR2 FQGNSA. V shed 5 bases and J 9 bases; nucleotides not matched to a gene: 10. The CDR3 sequence is 16 residues long. The CDR3 coding sequence is TGTGCCAGCAGCCCAGTGGGGACTAGCGGGATTCGTGAGCAGTTCTTC. It yields the protein CASSPVGTSGIREQFF.

This clonotype was found many times. The chain uses TRBV28 and TRBJ2-2; D possibly corresponds to TRBD1 (7 bases). The germline V and J ends were trimmed by 5 bases and 0 bases, with 19 bases remaining between them. The germline CDR1 and CDR2 sequences are MDHEN and SYDVKM. This CDR3 region has 18 residues. The CDR3, as DNA: TGTGCCAGCAGTCCCTCCGGCGGCGGGACAGCGAACACCGGGGAGCTGTTTTTT. It yields the protein CASSPSGGGTANTGELFF.

This clonotype was recorded at least ten times. The chain has TRBV5-1 and TRBJ2-5, with 14 nucleotides matching TRBD2. The CDR3 totals 19 residues. Trimming took 4 bases from V and 1 from J; bases not matched to a gene: 12. In germline, CDR1 is SGHRS, CDR2 YFSETQ. In DNA form, the CDR3 reads TGCGCCAGCAGCCCAACCGGGACTAGCGGGGGAATCTTCCAAGAGACCCAGTACTTC. Translating gives CASSPTGTSGGIFQETQYF.

This clonotype was detected ten times or more. The chain has TRBV28 and TRBJ2-7, with TRBD2 matching 10 bases. CDR1 is MDHEN, CDR2 SYDVKM, per germline. The CDR3 covers 16 residues. Losses at the gene ends were 1 base for V and 6 bases for J; bases not matched to a gene: 9. This CDR3 reads CASSLLPGLAMAEQYF. CDR3 sequence (DNA): TGTGCCAGCAGTTTATTACCGGGACTAGCGATGGCCGAGCAGTACTTC.

This clonotype was observed many times. The chain links TRBV5-5 to TRBJ2-2; tentative D call: TRBD1 (5 bases). V lost 4 bases to trimming and J lost 0 bases, with 10 bases between them. The germline V gene encodes CDR1 SGHKS and CDR2 YYEKEE (reference sequence). The CDR3 totals 15 residues. CDR3 region: CASSHRTPNTGELFF. The CDR3 nucleotides are TGTGCCAGCAGCCACCGGACACCGAACACCGGGGAGCTGTTTTTT.

The chain joins TRBV7-8 to TRBJ1-5; TRBD1 agrees at 7 bases. V trimming: 4 bases; J trimming: 4 bases; junction bases outside the gene matches: 10. CDR1 and CDR2 from the germline V gene are SGHVS and FQNEAQ. The CDR3 loop spans 16 amino acids. The chain's CDR3 is CASSSRQGPVNQPQHF. CDR3 nucleotides: TGTGCCAGCAGCTCCCGACAGGGCCCCGTAAATCAGCCCCAGCATTTT.

This clonotype has at least ten counts. The J gene is TRBJ2-1, the V gene TRBV2, with D maybe TRBD1 (6 bases). There are 17 residues in the CDR3. The V gene's germline CDR1 is SNHLY and CDR2 FYNNEI. Trimming left V 4 bases short and J 5 bases short, with 21 bases between. The CDR3 sequence is CASSVVAGTSLDNEQFF. DNA of the CDR3: TGTGCCAGCAGTGTGGTGGCCGGGACATCTCTTGACAATGAGCAGTTCTTC.

This clonotype was recorded many times. V usage is TRBV7-2 and J usage is TRBJ2-1, with D unclear. The germline gives CDR1 SGHTA, CDR2 FQGNSA. With 0 bases removed from V and 9 bases from J, the gap between germline ends came to 12 bases. This CDR3 comprises 14 residues. CDR3: CASSLASPPGEQFF. The CDR3 DNA is TGTGCCAGCAGCTTAGCGTCCCCTCCGGGTGAGCAGTTCTTC.

This clonotype has ten or more counts. This chain connects TRBV6-2 or TRBV6-3 to TRBJ2-7; the match to TRBD2 covers 7 bases. This CDR3 comprises 14 residues. The J segment lost 2 bases and the V segment lost 6 bases, leaving 7 bases of the junction unmatched. Germline CDR1 MNHEY, CDR2 SVGEGT. The CDR3 loop reads CASSRAGYAYEQYF. CDR3 coding DNA: TGTGCCAGCAGCCGAGCGGGGTACGCCTACGAGCAGTACTTC.

This clonotype was seen many times. The genes are TRBV2 and TRBJ2-7; 13 bases match TRBD2. This CDR3 is 16 amino acids long. The J segment lost 0 bases and the V segment lost 7 bases, leaving 6 bases of the junction unmatched. Germline CDR1 reads SNHLY; CDR2 reads FYNNEI. CDR3 sequence: CASTPGLAGSSYEQYF. The DNA of the CDR3 is TGTGCCAGCACCCCGGGACTAGCGGGAAGCTCCTACGAGCAGTACTTC.

The table lists this clonotype with many counts. This chain joins TRBV28 and TRBJ2-5, with 8 bases aligning to TRBD1. J lost 3 bases, V lost 1 base, and 7 bases had no gene match. Per the germline V gene, CDR1 is MDHEN and CDR2 is SYDVKM. The CDR3 is 16 amino acids. CDR3 coding DNA: TGTGCCAGCAGTTTATTGGGCAGGGGGCCGAAAGAGACCCAGTACTTC. Translating gives CASSLLGRGPKETQYF.

At least ten counts were recorded for this clonotype. The CDR3 region is CASSQDSSGANVLTF. CDR3 DNA sequence: TGCGCCAGCAGCCAGGACAGCTCTGGGGCCAACGTCCTGACTTTC. This chain connects TRBV4-3 to TRBJ2-6, with D perhaps matching TRBD1 (6 bases). Trimming cost V 3 bases and J 0 bases, with 6 bases left between them. This CDR3 region has 15 residues. Germline V CDR1 and CDR2: LGHNA, YSLEER.

This clonotype was recorded at least ten times. This chain uses TRBV7-6 with TRBJ1-3; a possible D gene is TRBD1 (5 bases). The CDR3 is 19 residues long. Germline V gene sequence: CDR1 SGHVS, CDR2 FNYEAQ. V lost 4 bases, J lost 0 bases, and 22 bases lay in between. The CDR3 reads CASSYPPWQGPLSGNTIYF. CDR3 bases: TGTGCCAGCAGCTATCCACCGTGGCAGGGTCCCCTCTCTGGAAACACCATATATTTT.

This clonotype was detected many times. The chain joins TRBV28 to TRBJ2-7; 7 positions match TRBD1. This CDR3 has 14 amino acids. The J segment lost 2 bases and the V segment lost 3 bases, leaving 4 bases of the junction unmatched. The germline CDR1 and CDR2 sequences are MDHEN and SYDVKM. This CDR3 is CASSFGDRAYEQYF. CDR3 nucleotides: TGTGCCAGCAGTTTTGGGGACAGAGCCTACGAGCAGTACTTC.

This clonotype occurred a few times. The rearrangement joins TRBV28 to TRBJ2-7; 9 bases fit TRBD1. Germline CDR1 is MDHEN and CDR2 is SYDVKM. After removal of 4 bases from V and 3 bases from J, the junction contained 7 bases not matched to a gene. The CDR3 runs 15 residues. The CDR3 coding sequence is TGTGCCAGCAGTTCGGGCCGGGACAGGGACTACGAGCAGTACTTC. Protein sequence: CASSSGRDRDYEQYF.

This clonotype was picked up many times. The V gene is TRBV12-3 or TRBV12-4, the J gene TRBJ2-3, with no clear D. This CDR3 is 13 amino acids long. Trimming shortened V by 6 bases and J by 3 bases, and 10 bases separated the two germline ends. The CDR3 DNA follows: TGTGCCAGCAGCTCATACATGACAGATACGCAGTATTTT. It translates to CASSSYMTDTQYF.

The chain combines TRBV4-2 with TRBJ2-7; 9 nucleotides match TRBD1. This CDR3 region has 16 residues. V lost 2 bases, J lost 3 bases, and 8 bases stayed unmatched. Germline assignment: CDR1 LGHNA and CDR2 YNFKEQ. The CDR3 reads CASSQLTGTGLYEQYF. The CDR3 DNA sequence: TGTGCCAGCAGCCAATTGACCGGGACAGGGCTCTACGAGCAGTACTTC.